The 30 T cell receptor beta chains presented below share a single source sample, sequenced in a study of blood T cell repertoires in COVID-19. TCRdb's copy holds only in-frame clones and misses some; the assay was immunoSEQ multiplex PCR. Here the sample spans approximately 75,000 clones, roughly four fifths being singletons. Sequencing was carried out using peripheral blood. Every receptor here comes from a woman aged 80 or over with active or convalescent COVID-19.

This chain joins TRBV7-2 and TRBJ2-5, with D maybe TRBD2 (6 bases). The CDR3 is made up of 15 amino acids. The germline V gene has CDR1 SGHTA and CDR2 FQGNSA. With 1 base removed from V and 4 bases from J, the gap between germline ends came to 13 bases. The DNA of the CDR3 is TGTGCCAGCAGCTTAGGACTAGGGGCTGGAGAGACCCAGTACTTC. Protein product: CASSLGLGAGETQYF.

The CDR3 region has the DNA TGTGCCAGCAGTCCCGGGACAGGGGGTTTCAATGAGCAGTTCTTC. It translates to CASSPGTGGFNEQFF. The chain uses TRBV5-6 and TRBJ2-1; 11 bases fit TRBD1. The CDR3 consists of 15 residues. Trimming cost V 5 bases and J 6 bases; bases outside gene matches: 7. The germline V gene encodes CDR1 SGHDT and CDR2 YYEEEE.

This clone was seen a single time. The CDR3 sequence: CASSPDGTGSYEQYF. As DNA, the CDR3 is TGTGCCAGCAGCCCCGACGGGACAGGATCCTACGAGCAGTACTTC. The chain carries TRBV6-2 or TRBV6-3 and TRBJ2-7; 8 bases fit TRBD1. V was clipped by 6 bases and J by 1 base; unmatched bases: 8. This CDR3 is 15 amino acids long. The germline CDR1 and CDR2 sequences are MNHEY and SVGEGT.

V usage is TRBV18 and J usage is TRBJ2-7; D is ambiguous. This CDR3 comprises 15 residues. Germline V gives CDR1 KGHSH, CDR2 LQKENI. Trimming pared 0 bases from V and 2 bases from J, leaving 11 bases between. CDR3 nucleotides: TGTGCCAGCTCACCACCGGCCAGTCCGACCTACGAGCAGTACTTC. It specifies CASSPPASPTYEQYF. The entire variable domain, with the rest obtained from reference TRBV18 and TRBJ2-7, is as follows: NAGVMQNPRHLVRRRGQEARLRCSPMKGHSHVYWYRQLPEEGLKFMVYLQKENIIDESGMPKERFSAEFPKEGPSILRIQQVVRGDSAAYFCASSPPASPTYEQYFGPGTRLTVT.

The chain is built from TRBV5-1 and TRBJ2-5; possibly TRBD1 for D (6 bases). Trimming left V 1 base short and J 4 bases short, with 17 bases between. This CDR3 comprises 16 residues. CDR1 is SGHRS, CDR2 YFSETQ, per germline. CDR3 in amino acids: CASSLSVQGEGETQYF. Here the CDR3 DNA reads TGCGCCAGCAGCTTGAGCGTACAGGGAGAAGGAGAGACCCAGTACTTC.

This clone was observed a single time. The V call is TRBV7-2, the J call TRBJ1-1, with D hard to call. The CDR3 is 13 amino acids. The V gene's germline CDR1 is SGHTA and CDR2 FQGNSA. Trimming removed 3 bases at V and 5 bases at J, with 10 bases between. CDR3 sequence: CASSLSERTEAFF. The CDR3 DNA is TGTGCCAGCAGCTTGAGTGAGAGGACTGAAGCTTTCTTT.

A note on this clone: The junction departs from the called germline gene at one end, perhaps through a read error. This chain connects TRBV7-7 to TRBJ2-2, with TRBD1 matching over 9 bases. CDR1 is SSHAT, CDR2 FNYEAQ, per germline (reference sequence). This CDR3 has 20 residues. CDR3 sequence reads: CASSLVPGQGTEAFTGELFF. For the CDR3, the DNA is TGTGCTAGCAGCTTAGTGCCCGGACAGGGGACGGAGGCGTTTACCGGGGAGCTGTTTTTT.

CDR3 DNA: TGTGCCTGGAGTAGGCAGGGGGCGGATAATTCACCCCTCCACTTT. It is translated as CAWSRQGADNSPLHF. The V call is TRBV30, the J call TRBJ1-6; TRBD1 matches at 8 bases. V dropped 2 bases and J dropped 5; count of bases not matched to a gene: 5. The CDR3 runs to 15 residues. From germline, CDR1 is GTSNPN and CDR2 SVGIG (reference sequence).

The chain has TRBV7-5 and TRBJ1-2; TRBD1, the table's D call, was not compared with the DNA. TRBV7-5 represents a pseudogene. The CDR3 spans 14 residues. The CDR3 region is CARSLAGTLYGYTF. The CDR3 DNA reads as TGTGCCAGAAGCTTAGCCGGGACACTCTATGGCTACACCTTC.

There are a few counts of this clone. The chain couples TRBV28 to TRBJ1-1, with D maybe TRBD1 (6 bases). Per germline, CDR1 MDHEN and CDR2 SYDVKM. The CDR3 sequence is 17 residues long. Trimming pared 3 bases from V and 3 bases from J, leaving 20 bases between. CDR3 DNA: TGTGCCAGCAGTTTCGCGGCAGGGGAAACGTTTGACACTGAAGCTTTCTTT. Its protein product is CASSFAAGETFDTEAFF. Looking up the rest from reference TRBV28 and TRBJ1-1 gives the full variable domain: DVKVTQSSRYLVKRTGEKVFLECVQDMDHENMFWYRQDPGLGLRLIYFSYDVKMKEKGDIPEGYSVSREKKERFSLILESASTNQTSMYLCASSFAAGETFDTEAFFGQGTRLTVV.

This clone was seen just once. This chain joins TRBV9 and TRBJ2-3, with a weak D call TRBD2 (6 bases). The V and J ends lost 3 bases and 9 bases respectively, with 11 bases between them. The CDR3 spans 12 residues. The germline V gene encodes CDR1 SGDLS and CDR2 YYNGEE. The CDR3 DNA is TGTGCCAGCAGCGGACGACTAGGGACGCAGTATTTT. Amino acids: CASSGRLGTQYF.

This clone was seen only once. The CDR3 DNA reads as TGCGCCAGCAGCCAAGTGATAGCGGGGGCCTCTCATGGGGCCCAGTACTTC. Amino acid sequence: CASSQVIAGASHGAQYF. The chain couples TRBV4-1 to TRBJ2-5; 9 bases line up with TRBD2. With V trimmed by 1 base and J by 9 bases, 15 bases remained unmatched. The CDR3 contains 17 residues. CDR1 and CDR2 (germline): MGHRA, YSYEKL.

This chain links TRBV15 with TRBJ2-2; D gene uncertain. V shed 1 base and J shed 6 bases, with 3 bases lying between them. Germline loops: CDR1 LNHNV, CDR2 YYDKDF (reference sequence). The CDR3 totals 12 residues. The CDR3 coding sequence is TGTGCCACCAGCAGAGCTCCCGGGGAGCTGTTTTTT. Translating it yields CATSRAPGELFF.

The gene calls are TRBV23-1 and TRBJ2-2; 9 bases fit TRBD2. TRBV23-1 is flagged as an ORF with uncertain function. The CDR3 has 19 residues. After removal of 1 base from V and 6 bases from J, the junction contained 15 bases not matched to a gene. This CDR3 is CASSQWIPSGIGDPGELFF. The CDR3 bases are TGCGCCAGCAGTCAATGGATCCCTAGCGGGATTGGGGATCCCGGGGAGCTGTTTTTT.

J is TRBJ1-2 and V is TRBV28, with 7 bases matching TRBD1. The length of the CDR3 is 15 residues. V lost 6 bases to trimming and J lost 0 bases; unmatched junction nucleotides: 7. Germline V CDR1 and CDR2: MDHEN, SYDVKM. The chain's CDR3 is CASREGTAANYGYTF. CDR3 bases: TGTGCCAGCAGAGAGGGGACAGCAGCTAACTATGGCTACACCTTC.

This sequence joins TRBV4-3 and TRBJ1-4; D ambiguous. The germline V gene has CDR1 LGHNA and CDR2 YSLEER. The CDR3 consists of 14 residues. V dropped 4 bases and J dropped 7 bases, with 13 bases sitting between them. Written as DNA, the CDR3 is TGCGCCAGCAGCCCCATCTTATCGGGTGAAAAACTGTTTTTT. Amino acids: CASSPILSGEKLFF.

The rearrangement uses TRBV7-8 and TRBJ1-4; D unclear. Germline V gene data show CDR1 as SGHVS and CDR2 as FQNEAQ. V lost 5 bases to trimming and J lost 7 bases, with 8 bases between them. The CDR3 has 12 amino acids. The CDR3 DNA reads TGTGCCAGCAGCCCCCTCGGTGAAAAACTGTTTTTT. Translating gives CASSPLGEKLFF.

This clone was seen only once. The V and J genes are TRBV21-1 and TRBJ2-1; no DNA check was done on the table's D call, TRBD1. TRBV21-1 constitutes a pseudogene. There are 14 residues in the CDR3. CDR3 loop: CASISQGFYNEQFF. CDR3 nucleotides: TGTGCCAGCATATCTCAGGGGTTCTACAATGAGCAGTTCTTC.

This clone is medium-sized (0.01 to 0.1%) in the sample. The chain recombines TRBV9 with TRBJ2-1; D is perhaps TRBD2 (6 bases). CDR1 is SGDLS, CDR2 YYNGEE, per germline. The CDR3 totals 12 residues. V dropped 1 base and J dropped 10 bases, with 9 bases sitting between them. The CDR3 reads CASSVFGGEQFF. The CDR3 nucleotides are TGTGCCAGCAGCGTATTTGGGGGGGAGCAGTTCTTC.

This chain links TRBV12-3 or TRBV12-4 with TRBJ2-5; maybe TRBD2 (6 bases). The CDR3 contains 13 residues. The ends were cut back, 3 bases at V and 4 bases at J, with 9 bases in the middle. The CDR3 bases are TGTGCCAGCAGTTTCTCCGGGGGAGAGACCCAGTACTTC. Its protein product is CASSFSGGETQYF.

This clone was detected only once. This sequence joins TRBV5-6 and TRBJ2-3; perhaps TRBD2 as D (6 bases). In germline, CDR1 is SGHDT, CDR2 YYEEEE. CDR3 length equals 18 residues. Trimming cost V 0 bases and J 0 bases, with 17 bases left between them. For the CDR3, the DNA is TGTGCCAGCAGCTTGGGTGTGGGGACTTCCCAAAGCACAGATACGCAGTATTTT. Translating it yields CASSLGVGTSQSTDTQYF.

The CDR3: CAWRTGTNTEAFF. As DNA, the CDR3 is TGTGCCTGGAGGACAGGGACGAACACTGAAGCTTTCTTT. This chain links TRBV30 with TRBJ1-1; 7 bases are a match to TRBD1. Germline CDR1 is GTSNPN and CDR2 is SVGIG (reference sequence). V lost 3 bases, J lost 1 base, and 2 bases stayed unmatched. CDR3 length equals 13 residues.

The sample holds many counts of this clone. This chain uses TRBV3-1 (or the pseudogene TRBV3-2) with TRBJ1-3; D is possibly TRBD1 (6 bases). The CDR3 is 15 amino acids. The V gene lost 7 bases and the J gene lost 0 bases, with 13 bases spanning the gap. CDR1 is LGHDT and CDR2 is YNNKEL in the germline V gene (reference sequence). The CDR3 spells CASKDSLYSGNTIYF. CDR3 nucleotide sequence: TGTGCCAGCAAGGACAGCCTATACTCTGGAAACACCATATATTTT.

This clone was detected many times. This chain joins TRBV15 and TRBJ2-3, with D unresolved. With 3 bases removed from V and 6 bases from J, the gap between germline ends came to 19 bases. CDR1 LNHNV and CDR2 YYDKDF come from the germline V gene (reference sequence). The CDR3 totals 16 residues. Here the CDR3 DNA reads TGTGCCACCAGCAGTGGTCTCTTGGAGCCGCGGGATACGCAGTATTTT. Translating it yields CATSSGLLEPRDTQYF.

This clone was counted a few times. The V and J genes are TRBV29-1 and TRBJ2-7; TRBD1 matches 8 bases. V shed 6 bases and J 6 bases; nucleotides not matched to a gene: 4. CDR3 length: 11 amino acids. Germline V gene data show CDR1 as SQVTM and CDR2 as ANQGSEA. For the CDR3, the DNA is TGCAGCGTCGGACAGGGTGGCGAGCAGTACTTC. As protein: CSVGQGGEQYF.

This chain joins TRBV4-3 and TRBJ2-7, with D possibly TRBD2 on 5 matching bases. This CDR3 spans 15 amino acids. The germline V gene encodes CDR1 LGHNA and CDR2 YSLEER. V shed 0 bases and J shed 0 bases, with 9 bases lying between them. The CDR3 here is CASSQDRGSSYEQYF. Written as DNA, the CDR3 is TGCGCCAGCAGCCAAGATCGTGGGAGCTCCTACGAGCAGTACTTC.

The gene calls are TRBV12-3 or TRBV12-4 and TRBJ1-1; D is undetermined. This CDR3 spans 12 amino acids. V dropped 3 bases and J dropped 1 base, with 3 bases sitting between them. The CDR3 here is CASSFGNTEAFF. The DNA for the CDR3 is TGTGCCAGCAGTTTCGGGAACACTGAAGCTTTCTTT.

The chain is built from TRBV28 and TRBJ2-2; D possibly corresponds to TRBD2 (6 bases). Germline V gives CDR1 MDHEN, CDR2 SYDVKM. Trimming cost V 6 bases and J 3 bases, with 14 bases left between them. This CDR3 has 15 residues. DNA for the CDR3: TGTGCCAGCAGGATGGAGACTAGAGACACCGGGGAGCTGTTTTTT. Protein product: CASRMETRDTGELFF.

The chain uses TRBV30 and TRBJ1-6; D not resolved. Per the germline V gene, CDR1 is GTSNPN and CDR2 is SVGIG (reference sequence). V was clipped by 5 bases and J by 8 bases, with 13 bases between them. This CDR3 spans 13 amino acids. The CDR3 loop reads CAWAQMRDSPLHF. In nucleotides, the CDR3 is TGTGCCTGGGCACAAATGAGGGATTCACCCCTCCACTTT.

This clone was counted a single time. This sequence joins TRBV7-9 and TRBJ2-7; possibly TRBD2 for D (6 bases). Per germline, CDR1 SEHNR and CDR2 FQNEAQ (reference sequence). The CDR3 sequence is 14 residues long. Trimming left V 5 bases short and J 2 bases short, with 13 bases between. This CDR3 reads CASSRLGGAYEQYF. The CDR3 bases are TGTGCCAGCAGCCGGCTGGGCGGGGCCTACGAGCAGTACTTC.